These 28 T cell receptor beta chains originate from one sample sequenced in a study of blood T cell repertoires in COVID-19. Profiling relied on immunoSEQ multiplex PCR, and the TCRdb table lists in-frame clones only, not all of them. The sample contains just over 95,000 clones, more than 75% of which appear only once. The sequenced sample consisted of peripheral blood. The receptors come from a man older than 75 with acute or convalescent COVID-19.

This chain links TRBV7-2 with TRBJ2-5; D is possibly TRBD2 (5 bases). Looked up from germline, CDR1 is SGHTA and CDR2 is FQGNSA. The CDR3 is 15 residues long. With 4 bases removed from V and 4 bases from J, the gap between germline ends came to 16 bases. The CDR3 DNA sequence: TGTGCCAGCAGCTCACGAGCGGCGGCCGCAGAGACCCAGTACTTC. Amino acid sequence: CASSSRAAAAETQYF.

The rearrangement joins TRBV5-1 to TRBJ2-6; D call uncertain. From germline, CDR1 is SGHRS and CDR2 YFSETQ. V dropped 0 bases and J dropped 0 bases, with 13 bases sitting between them. This CDR3 is built from 18 residues. CDR3 nucleotide sequence: TGCGCCAGCAGCTTGGCCAGACCAGGAAGCTCTGGGGCCAACGTCCTGACTTTC. Translated: CASSLARPGSSGANVLTF.

The chain recombines TRBV13 with TRBJ2-7, with TRBD1 matching over 11 bases. The CDR3 contains 13 residues. Per the germline V gene, CDR1 is PRHDT and CDR2 is FYEKMQ (reference sequence). Trimming cost V 6 bases and J 7 bases; bases outside gene matches: 5. CDR3 coding DNA: TGTGCCAGCAGAGGGACAGGGGGAGATGAGCAGTACTTC. It specifies CASRGTGGDEQYF.

To note about this clone: Other nucleotide sequences in the sample specify the same CDR3. V is TRBV30 and J is TRBJ2-3; a weak D match, TRBD1 (6 bases). Deletions cut 2 bases from V and 4 bases from J, with 7 bases between. The CDR3 covers 12 residues. Germline CDR1 and CDR2: GTSNPN and SVGIG (reference sequence). Here the CDR3 DNA reads TGTGCCTGGAGTAGGGGGTCAGATACGCAGTATTTT. Translated: CAWSRGSDTQYF.

V usage is TRBV7-2 and J usage is TRBJ2-6, with a tentative D call TRBD1 (6 bases). Germline CDR1 reads SGHTA; CDR2 reads FQGNSA. This CDR3 contains 19 residues. The V end was cut by 5 bases, the J end by 1 base, with 21 bases between. In nucleotides, the CDR3 is TGTGCCAGCAGCCCCACGGTCGGGACACTCATTTCTGGGGCCAACGTCCTGACTTTC. It specifies CASSPTVGTLISGANVLTF.

The rearrangement uses TRBV29-1 and TRBJ2-1, with TRBD2 as a possible D gene (5 bases). In germline, CDR1 is SQVTM, CDR2 ANQGSEA. Trimming left V 4 bases short and J 2 bases short, with 9 bases between. The CDR3 extends over 13 amino acids. For the CDR3, the DNA is TGCAGCGTTGCGGGATCCCCCTACAATGAGCAGTTCTTC. This translates into CSVAGSPYNEQFF.

The rearrangement links TRBV9 to TRBJ1-1, with 8 bases that match TRBD1. The CDR3 runs 19 residues. Germline trimming cut 0 bases from V and 4 bases from J; bases unmatched to any gene: 17. Per germline, CDR1 SGDLS and CDR2 YYNGEE. The CDR3 DNA follows: TGTGCCAGCAGCGTAGGGCAGGGGGCGATGCAGGGTCCTCTCACTGAAGCTTTCTTT. It yields the protein CASSVGQGAMQGPLTEAFF.

The chain recombines TRBV4-1 with TRBJ2-7, with TRBD1 matching 10 bases. V shed 2 bases, J shed 7 bases, and the junction held 8 bases outside the gene matches. The CDR3 length is 15 residues. CDR1 and CDR2 (germline): MGHRA, YSYEKL. CDR3 residues: CASSQPGQGLDEQYF. In DNA, the CDR3 is TGCGCCAGCAGCCAACCGGGACAGGGGTTGGATGAGCAGTACTTC.

The chain employs TRBV7-2 and TRBJ2-5, with 11 bases matching TRBD2. This CDR3 comprises 16 residues. From germline, CDR1 is SGHTA and CDR2 FQGNSA. With 4 bases clipped from V and 1 base from J, the junction kept 5 bases outside the gene matches. The CDR3 bases are TGTGCCAGCAGCTCCTCGACTAGCGGGGTCCAAGAGACCCAGTACTTC. It is translated as CASSSSTSGVQETQYF.

J is TRBJ1-2 and V is TRBV24-1, with D maybe TRBD1 (6 bases). Deletions cut 2 bases from V and 0 bases from J, with 12 bases between. The CDR3 has 16 residues. Germline V lookup: CDR1 KGHDR, CDR2 SFDVKD. This CDR3 reads CATSDSTGPSNYGYTF. The DNA for the CDR3 is TGTGCCACCAGTGATTCTACAGGGCCGTCTAACTATGGCTACACCTTC.

This clone was counted between two and nine times. The chain couples TRBV6-5 to TRBJ2-1, with TRBD1 matching 10 bases. The germline CDR1 and CDR2 sequences are MNHEY and SVGAGI. The CDR3 consists of 14 residues. V lost 3 bases, J lost 8 bases, and 4 bases stayed unmatched. CDR3 nucleotides: TGTGCCAGCAGTTATACGGACAGGGGGGATGAGCAGTTCTTC. Protein: CASSYTDRGDEQFF.

In regard to this clone: At the DNA level, this CDR3 is encoded by other sequences in the same sample as well. The rearrangement joins TRBV12-3 or TRBV12-4 to TRBJ2-2; D might be TRBD2 (6 bases). V was clipped by 11 bases and J by 3 bases, with 13 bases between them. This CDR3 comprises 13 residues. CDR3 coding DNA: TGTGCCTCCTCCCCGGGGGACACCGGGGAGCTGTTTTTT. This codes for CASSPGDTGELFF.

The CDR3 coding sequence is TGTGCCAGCAGCCATCCGGGACAGGTTTACACTGAAGCTTTCTTT. As protein: CASSHPGQVYTEAFF. The chain carries TRBV3-1 (or the pseudogene TRBV3-2) and TRBJ1-1, with 8 bases aligning to TRBD1. CDR3 length: 15 residues. With 3 bases clipped from V and 3 bases from J, the junction kept 6 bases outside the gene matches. Looked up from germline, CDR1 is LGHDT and CDR2 is YNNKEL (reference sequence).

The chain recombines TRBV7-2 with TRBJ2-4; the match to TRBD1 covers 7 bases. This CDR3 region has 15 residues. The V and J ends lost 2 bases and 4 bases, in that order; junction bases with no gene match: 5. In germline, CDR1 is SGHTA, CDR2 FQGNSA. This chain's CDR3 is CASSLPSGQKNIQYF. The CDR3, as DNA: TGTGCCAGCAGCTTACCGTCGGGACAGAAAAACATTCAGTACTTC. Complete variable domain (other parts from reference TRBV7-2 and TRBJ2-4): GAGVSQSPSNKVTEKGKDVELRCDPISGHTALYWYRQSLGQGLEFLIYFQGNSAPDKSGLPSDRFSAERTGGSVSTLTIQRTQQEDSAVYLCASSLPSGQKNIQYFGAGTRLSVL.

The sample holds one count of this clone. The chain has TRBV28 and TRBJ2-7; 9 positions match TRBD1. Germline V gene sequence: CDR1 MDHEN, CDR2 SYDVKM. The CDR3 is made up of 15 amino acids. The J segment lost 6 bases and the V segment lost 7 bases, leaving 13 bases of the junction unmatched. The CDR3 DNA sequence: TGTGCCAGCAAAAATACCGGGACAGGGCCCTCCGAGCAGTACTTC. This encodes CASKNTGTGPSEQYF.

The J gene is TRBJ2-5, the V gene TRBV5-1; 7 bases line up with TRBD2. Germline V CDR1 and CDR2: SGHRS, YFSETQ. The CDR3 extends over 13 amino acids. Unmatched junction bases numbered 8, after V lost 4 bases and J lost 8 bases. The CDR3 nucleotides are TGCGCCAGCAGCGAAGGACTAGAGCGTACCCAGTACTTC. It codes for CASSEGLERTQYF.

The chain couples TRBV2 to TRBJ1-5; perhaps TRBD1 as D (5 bases). Trimming left V 6 bases short and J 3 bases short, with 15 bases between. This CDR3 has 15 residues. The germline V gene encodes CDR1 SNHLY and CDR2 FYNNEI. CDR3 in DNA: TGTGCCAGCAGGGATACAGGCCCAATCAATCAGCCCCAGCATTTT. This gives the protein CASRDTGPINQPQHF.

The chain couples TRBV5-6 to TRBJ1-1, with D perhaps TRBD1 (5 bases). Germline V gene lookup returns CDR1 SGHDT and CDR2 YYEEEE. This CDR3 region has 17 residues. Trimming took off 1 base at V and 1 base at J, with 17 bases between the two ends. CDR3 sequence: CASSLNTGNRRNTEAFF. The DNA for the CDR3 is TGTGCCAGCAGCTTGAATACAGGCAATAGGCGGAACACTGAAGCTTTCTTT.

This chain connects TRBV7-7 to TRBJ2-3; 15 nucleotides align to TRBD2. Germline V gives CDR1 SSHAT, CDR2 FNYEAQ (reference sequence). CDR3 length: 15 amino acids. Trimming cost V 8 bases and J 4 bases; bases outside gene matches: 4. Written as DNA, the CDR3 is TGTGCCAGCCAGGGACTAGCGGGGGGACCAGATACGCAGTATTTT. This gives the protein CASQGLAGGPDTQYF.

The V call is TRBV15, the J call TRBJ2-3; 7 bases are a match to TRBD2. The CDR3 spans 13 residues. CDR1 is LNHNV, CDR2 YYDKDF, per germline (reference sequence). V trimming: 9 bases; J trimming: 2 bases; junction bases outside the gene matches: 5. The CDR3: CATARGFTDTQYF. The CDR3 coding sequence is TGTGCCACTGCGCGGGGGTTCACAGATACGCAGTATTTT.

This clone was seen only a few times. The genes are TRBV30 and TRBJ2-1; 9 bases agree with TRBD2. The CDR3 is 16 residues long. CDR1 and CDR2 from the germline V gene are GTSNPN and SVGIG (reference sequence). Trimming cost V 8 bases and J 0 bases; bases outside gene matches: 11. The CDR3 sequence is CARPGTSRSSYNEQFF. The DNA of the CDR3 is TGTGCCCGCCCCGGGACTAGCCGGAGCTCCTACAATGAGCAGTTCTTC.

The V and J genes are TRBV30 and TRBJ2-3, with a possible D match to TRBD1 (6 bases). Looked up from germline, CDR1 is GTSNPN and CDR2 is SVGIG (reference sequence). V lost 4 bases and J lost 4, with 24 bases in between. This CDR3 spans 17 amino acids. CDR3 DNA: TGTGCCTGGAAAGACAGGATAAAGACAACAGTACCAGATACGCAGTATTTT. Its protein is CAWKDRIKTTVPDTQYF.

This rearrangement joins TRBV5-5 to TRBJ2-5; D unresolved. This CDR3 has 13 amino acids. Germline V gives CDR1 SGHKS, CDR2 YYEKEE (reference sequence). Trimming removed 2 bases at V and 4 bases at J, with 9 bases between. Here the CDR3 reads CASSFGGGETQYF. CDR3 in DNA: TGTGCCAGCAGCTTTGGCGGCGGAGAGACCCAGTACTTC.

V is TRBV12-3 or TRBV12-4 and J is TRBJ2-7; D is perhaps TRBD2 (5 bases). V shed 6 bases and J shed 3 bases, with 12 bases lying between them. The CDR3 is 13 amino acids. CDR3 region: CASRTGLNYEQYF. The CDR3 DNA reads as TGTGCCAGCAGAACTGGACTCAACTACGAGCAGTACTTC.

The CDR3 loop is CASSLERRQGDGYTF. The CDR3, as DNA: TGTGCCAGCAGCTTAGAAAGAAGACAGGGGGATGGCTACACCTTC. The rearrangement links TRBV7-8 to TRBJ1-2; 9 bases are shared with TRBD1. The V segment lost 1 base and the J segment 6 bases; nucleotides outside the gene matches: 6. From germline, CDR1 is SGHVS and CDR2 FQNEAQ. There are 15 residues in the CDR3.

The chain is built from TRBV5-6 and TRBJ2-1, with TRBD2 identical over 11 bases. Looked up from germline, CDR1 is SGHDT and CDR2 is YYEEEE. CDR3 length: 17 residues. The V and J ends lost 4 bases and 3 bases, in that order; junction bases with no gene match: 9. CDR3 nucleotides: TGTGCCAGCAGCGCCCACCTAGCGGGAGGCCACTACAATGAGCAGTTCTTC. Its protein product is CASSAHLAGGHYNEQFF.

This chain links TRBV5-6 with TRBJ2-2; a weak D match, TRBD1 (6 bases). V lost 4 bases to trimming and J lost 3 bases, with 16 bases between them. Germline CDR1 SGHDT, CDR2 YYEEEE. The CDR3 consists of 16 residues. The DNA for the CDR3 is TGTGCCAGCAGCGTCTTGGGGGCCCTTTACACCGGGGAGCTGTTTTTT. Its translation: CASSVLGALYTGELFF. The full variable domain, with the rest looked up from reference TRBV5-6 and TRBJ2-2, is DAGVTQSPTHLIKTRGQQVTLRCSPKSGHDTVSWYQQALGQGPQFIFQYYEEEERQRGNFPDRFSGHQFPNYSSELNVNALLLGDSALYLCASSVLGALYTGELFFGEGSRLTVL.

The chain recombines TRBV7-9 with TRBJ1-5; 11 bases are shared with TRBD1. The CDR3 covers 16 residues. The V gene end was trimmed by 1 base and the J gene end by 5 bases; junction bases not matched to a gene: 4. Germline values: CDR1 SEHNR, CDR2 FQNEAQ (reference sequence). In nucleotides, the CDR3 is TGTGCCAGCAGCTTAGTCGGGGACAGGGGGTATCAGCCCCAGCATTTT. Translating gives CASSLVGDRGYQPQHF.